These 31 T cell receptor beta chains came from one sample sequenced in a study of type 1 and type 2 diabetes patients. Genomic DNA was the PCR template. Amplification of the beta chain CDR3 used 30 forward and 13 reverse multiplex primers. Using its own MiXCR run on the multiplex PCR reads, TCRdb lists one record per CDR3 protein. This sample carries about 290,000 distinct CDR3 sequences, roughly 44% of them seen once, and the ten largest clones take roughly 13%. Sequencing input: peripheral blood mononuclear cells (PBMCs). These receptor sequences come from a man aged 18 to 29 with type 2 diabetes.

There are a few counts of this clonotype. V and J are TRBV20-1 and TRBJ2-3, with TRBD2 matching over 8 bases. Per germline, CDR1 DFQATT and CDR2 SNEGSKA (reference sequence). CDR3 size: 12 residues. The V segment lost 7 bases and the J segment 5 bases; nucleotides outside the gene matches: 5. The CDR3 here is CSGNSGEDTQYF. The CDR3 DNA follows: TGCAGTGGTAATAGCGGGGAAGATACGCAGTATTTT.

The chain's CDR3 is CATSIGRGSTDTQYF. CDR3 sequence (DNA): TGTGCCACCAGTATCGGCAGGGGATCCACAGATACGCAGTATTTT. V gene TRBV24-1 combines with J gene TRBJ2-3, with D perhaps matching TRBD1 (6 bases). The CDR3 has 15 amino acids. Between the trimmed V and J ends, which lost 6 bases and 2 bases, there was a span of 14 bases. Looked up from germline, CDR1 is KGHDR and CDR2 is SFDVKD.

This chain links TRBV6-5 with TRBJ2-7; 11 nucleotides line up with TRBD2. Germline V gives CDR1 MNHEY, CDR2 SVGAGI. With 6 bases clipped from V and 4 bases from J, the junction kept 8 bases outside the gene matches. This CDR3 is 15 amino acids long. CDR3 in amino acids: CASSLAGGPIYEQYF. As DNA, the CDR3 is TGTGCCAGCAGCTTAGCGGGAGGGCCGATATACGAGCAGTACTTC.

The chain uses TRBV7-8 and TRBJ2-3; 7 bases are shared with TRBD2. The ends lost 0 bases at V and 0 bases at J; junction bases unmatched: 15. CDR3 size: 20 residues. In germline, CDR1 is SGHVS, CDR2 FQNEAQ. The CDR3 DNA sequence: TGTGCCAGCAGCTTAGCTTCCCGACCGCCAGCGGGAAGTAGCACAGATACGCAGTATTTT. Its protein product is CASSLASRPPAGSSTDTQYF.

This clonotype was found many times. J is TRBJ1-6 and V is TRBV7-3; D unclear. This CDR3 comprises 17 residues. V was shortened by 5 bases and J by 0 bases, with 14 bases between the two germline ends. CDR1 is SGHTA, CDR2 FQGTGA, per germline. As DNA, the CDR3 is TGTGCCAGCAGCCCCGAGGGCATTAGCTCCTATAATTCACCCCTCCACTTT. Translation gives CASSPEGISSYNSPLHF.

This chain connects TRBV9 to TRBJ2-1; a possible D gene is TRBD2 (6 bases). V was shortened by 4 bases and J by 0 bases, with 14 bases between the two germline ends. This CDR3 comprises 16 residues. CDR1 and CDR2 from the germline V gene are SGDLS and YYNGEE. CDR3 sequence: CASSPTDGSSYNEQFF. CDR3 nucleotide sequence: TGTGCCAGCAGCCCAACGGACGGGAGCTCCTACAATGAGCAGTTCTTC.

This chain links TRBV3-1 with TRBJ2-3; 13 bases are shared with TRBD2. V lost 2 bases to trimming and J lost 3 bases; unmatched junction nucleotides: 2. The CDR3 has 16 residues. CDR1 and CDR2 from the germline V gene are LGHDT and YNNKEL (reference sequence). The DNA of the CDR3 is TGTGCCAGCAGCCAATGGGGACTAGCGGGGACAGATACGCAGTATTTT. Its translation is CASSQWGLAGTDTQYF.

This chain joins TRBV4-3 and TRBJ1-2, with no clear D. V dropped 4 bases and J dropped 3 bases, with 15 bases sitting between them. CDR3 length: 15 amino acids. The V gene's germline CDR1 is LGHNA and CDR2 YSLEER. Here the CDR3 DNA reads TGCGCCAGCAGCCTTCAGGCCCCGGGCGACTATGGCTACACCTTC. It codes for CASSLQAPGDYGYTF.

This clonotype was recorded a few times. This rearrangement joins TRBV2 to TRBJ2-1; TRBD1 aligns across 7 bases. The CDR3 is 16 amino acids. With 0 bases clipped from V and 3 bases from J, the junction kept 5 bases outside the gene matches. CDR1 and CDR2 from the germline V gene are SNHLY and FYNNEI. The CDR3 protein is CASSEAGQRSYNEQFF. The CDR3 coding sequence is TGTGCCAGCAGTGAAGCGGGACAGCGGAGCTACAATGAGCAGTTCTTC.

This clonotype was counted a few times. The chain couples TRBV11-2 to TRBJ2-1; D is unresolved. CDR1 SGHAT and CDR2 FQNNGV come from the germline V gene. CDR3 length: 13 residues. Trimming removed 6 bases from V and 8 bases from J, with 14 bases in between. The DNA for the CDR3 is TGTGCCAGCAGTTCAGGACCCACCGATGAGCAGTTCTTC. Its translation is CASSSGPTDEQFF.

J is TRBJ1-6 and V is TRBV10-1; D not certain. Germline CDR1 reads WNHNN; CDR2 reads SYGVQD (reference sequence). The CDR3 spans 15 residues. Trimming shortened V by 3 bases and J by 4 bases, and 10 bases separated the two germline ends. For the CDR3, the DNA is TGCGCCAGCAGTGACGGGTCCGAATATAATTCACCCCTCCACTTT. Its protein product is CASSDGSEYNSPLHF.

The V and J genes are TRBV29-1 and TRBJ1-2; D call uncertain. The germline gives CDR1 SQVTM, CDR2 ANQGSEA. CDR3 length: 13 amino acids. The V and J ends lost 6 bases and 2 bases respectively, with 13 bases between them. The CDR3 here is CSVGVPTNYGYTF. DNA of the CDR3: TGCAGCGTCGGGGTCCCCACAAACTATGGCTACACCTTC.

The DNA of the CDR3 is TGTGCCAGCAGCGTAGCTAGCCAAGAGACCCAGTACTTC. This gives the protein CASSVASQETQYF. The gene calls are TRBV9 and TRBJ2-5; D gene unclear. The germline CDR1 and CDR2 sequences are SGDLS and YYNGEE. CDR3 length equals 13 residues. Deletions cut 0 bases from V and 1 base from J, with 4 bases between.

The genes are TRBV10-1 and TRBJ2-2; D is possibly TRBD1 (6 bases). CDR1 and CDR2 from the germline V gene are WNHNN and SYGVQD (reference sequence). Trimming cost V 8 bases and J 17 bases, with 24 bases left between them. The CDR3 covers 13 residues. The CDR3 sequence is CASGTPWEGGAFF. The DNA for the CDR3 is TGCGCCAGCGGGACACCCTGGGAAGGGGGAGCTTTTTTT.

This clonotype appeared a few times. The rearrangement links TRBV6-5 to TRBJ2-5; 7 nucleotides line up with TRBD2. The CDR3 has 14 residues. The ends lost 5 bases at V and 2 bases at J; junction bases unmatched: 5. Germline V gene data show CDR1 as MNHEY and CDR2 as SVGAGI. CDR3 in amino acids: CASSGRTRQETQYF. CDR3 nucleotide sequence: TGTGCCAGCAGTGGCAGGACTAGACAAGAGACCCAGTACTTC.

The chain employs TRBV6-1 and TRBJ2-5, with 11 bases that match TRBD2. J lost 7 bases, V lost 0 bases, and 16 bases had no gene match. The germline V gene has CDR1 MNHNS and CDR2 SASEGT. This CDR3 comprises 19 residues. Written as DNA, the CDR3 is TGTGCCAGCAGTGAAGCGTTGCCACTAGCGGGGGAGTGGTGGGGGACCCAGTACTTC. This gives the protein CASSEALPLAGEWWGTQYF.

The chain joins TRBV2 to TRBJ2-5; D might be TRBD1 (5 bases). V lost 5 bases and J lost 11, with 18 bases in between. This CDR3 has 13 residues. Germline V gene lookup returns CDR1 SNHLY and CDR2 FYNNEI. In nucleotides, the CDR3 is TGTGCCAGCAGTCCCGCAGGGTGGGATGAGCAGTACTTC. It specifies CASSPAGWDEQYF. Complete variable domain (other parts from reference TRBV2 and TRBJ2-5): EPEVTQTPSHQVTQMGQEVILRCVPISNHLYFYWYRQILGQKVEFLVSFYNNEISEKSEIFDDQFSVERPDGSNFTLKIRSTKLEDSAMYFCASSPAGWDEQYFGPGTRLLVL.

On this clonotype itself: Germline is not matched at one junction end, which may reflect a read error. The chain's CDR3 is CSASAEGREGLAGFLIESQYF. CDR3 nucleotide sequence: TGCAGTGCTAGCGCCGAAGGTCGAGAGGGACTAGCGGGATTTTTGATAGAGTCCCAGTACTTC. The chain uses TRBV20-1 and TRBJ2-3, with 13 bases identical to TRBD2. Judging by the DNA end, TRBJ2-5 fits better; the J call may be wrong. From germline, CDR1 is DFQATT and CDR2 SNEGSKA (reference sequence). The CDR3 totals 21 residues.

This chain joins TRBV2 and TRBJ1-4; D not certain. Looked up from germline, CDR1 is SNHLY and CDR2 is FYNNEI. V shed 4 bases and J shed 5 bases, with 8 bases lying between them. This CDR3 comprises 13 residues. The CDR3 region has the DNA TGTGCCAGCAGTGGATTGGAGAATGAAAAACTGTTTTTT. Translated: CASSGLENEKLFF.

The V and J genes are TRBV6-2 or TRBV6-3 and TRBJ2-7; no clear D gene. The V gene's germline CDR1 is MNHEY and CDR2 SVGEGT. CDR3 length equals 13 residues. Trimming left V 6 bases short and J 4 bases short, with 13 bases between. The CDR3 spells CASRQEGRYEQYF. The CDR3 nucleotides are TGTGCCAGCAGGCAGGAAGGAAGGTACGAGCAGTACTTC.

In its sample, this clonotype was seen a few times. The chain carries TRBV7-9 and TRBJ1-2; the D gene is possibly TRBD1 (5 bases). This CDR3 spans 15 amino acids. Germline V gene sequence: CDR1 SEHNR, CDR2 FQNEAQ (reference sequence). Deletions cut 3 bases from V and 6 bases from J, with 17 bases between. CDR3 amino acids: CASSFVGDPKNGYTF. CDR3 nucleotide sequence: TGTGCCAGCAGCTTTGTTGGGGACCCGAAAAATGGCTACACCTTC. Filled out from reference TRBV7-9 and TRBJ1-2, the complete variable domain reads DTGVSQNPRHKITKRGQNVTFRCDPISEHNRLYWYRQTLGQGPEFLTYFQNEAQLEKSRLLSDRFSAERPKGSFSTLEIQRTEQGDSAMYLCASSFVGDPKNGYTFGSGTRLTVV.

The chain uses TRBV28 and TRBJ1-5; D is ambiguous. V lost 8 bases and J lost 8, with 19 bases in between. Germline V gene sequence: CDR1 MDHEN, CDR2 SYDVKM. This CDR3 contains 14 residues. CDR3 sequence (DNA): TGTGCCAGCCGAGGACGGTCTAACCCAGAGCCCCAGCATTTT. This sequence encodes CASRGRSNPEPQHF.

V and J are TRBV19 and TRBJ1-2; D unclear. V shed 9 bases and J shed 3 bases, with 14 bases lying between them. There are 13 residues in the CDR3. CDR1 is LNHDA and CDR2 is SQIVND in the germline V gene (reference sequence). CDR3 nucleotide sequence: TGTGCCAGCAGAGGAAGGACGTACTATGGCTACACCTTC. Protein product: CASRGRTYYGYTF. The full variable domain, with the rest looked up from reference TRBV19 and TRBJ1-2, is DGGITQSPKYLFRKEGQNVTLSCEQNLNHDAMYWYRQDPGQGLRLIYYSQIVNDFQKGDIAEGYSVSREKKESFPLTVTSAQKNPTAFYLCASRGRTYYGYTFGSGTRLTVV.

The chain employs TRBV15 and TRBJ2-1, with 7 bases identical to TRBD2. V lost 6 bases, J lost 3 bases, and 2 bases stayed unmatched. From germline, CDR1 is LNHNV and CDR2 YYDKDF (reference sequence). This CDR3 contains 13 residues. Here the CDR3 reads CATRASGYNEQFF. The DNA of the CDR3 is TGTGCCACCAGGGCTAGCGGCTACAATGAGCAGTTCTTC.

In this sample, this clonotype turned up a few times. The V gene is TRBV6-5, the J gene TRBJ2-3; 8 nucleotides match TRBD2. Germline lookup yields CDR1 MNHEY and CDR2 SVGAGI. CDR3 length: 15 amino acids. Unmatched junction bases numbered 10, after V lost 7 bases and J lost 4 bases. DNA for the CDR3: TGTGCCAGCACGAGCGGGAGAGGCGGGGCAGATACGCAGTATTTT. Encoded protein: CASTSGRGGADTQYF.

The chain has TRBV7-7 and TRBJ2-3; 7 bases align to TRBD1. CDR1 and CDR2 (germline): SSHAT, FNYEAQ (reference sequence). This CDR3 has 15 amino acids. V shed 5 bases and J 0 bases; nucleotides not matched to a gene: 5. CDR3 coding DNA: TGTGCCAGCAGCACTCTGACAGGGAGCACAGATACGCAGTATTTT. Translated, it gives CASSTLTGSTDTQYF.

To note about this clonotype: A read error is possible here, since a much larger clone lies one base away. This chain's CDR3 is CASSFRSPYEQYF. The CDR3 bases are TGTGCCAGCAGCTTCCGGTCCCCCTACGAGCAGTACTTC. The V gene is TRBV7-2, the J gene TRBJ2-7, with D hard to call. The germline V and J ends were trimmed by 3 bases and 2 bases, with 8 bases remaining between them. The V gene's germline CDR1 is SGHTA and CDR2 FQGNSA. The CDR3 extends over 13 amino acids.

In its sample, this clonotype was seen many times. This sequence joins TRBV30 and TRBJ2-7; TRBD2 might be the D (6 bases). The CDR3 totals 13 residues. The V and J ends lost 3 bases and 3 bases respectively, with 12 bases between them. Germline CDR1 GTSNPN, CDR2 SVGIG (reference sequence). CDR3 in amino acids: CAWRDSGGYEQYF. In DNA, the CDR3 is TGTGCCTGGAGAGATAGCGGAGGCTACGAGCAGTACTTC.

In this sample, this clonotype turned up a few times. This chain connects TRBV7-2 to TRBJ1-1; 8 nucleotides align to TRBD1. The CDR3 extends over 11 amino acids. V lost 5 bases, J lost 10 bases, and 3 bases stayed unmatched. CDR1 and CDR2 (germline): SGHTA, FQGNSA. As DNA, the CDR3 is TGTGCCAGCAGCGCCAGGGGGCGAGCTTTCTTT. Translation: CASSARGRAFF.

The sample holds a few counts of this clonotype. The genes are TRBV9 and TRBJ2-7; 13 nucleotides align to TRBD2. Germline lookup yields CDR1 SGDLS and CDR2 YYNGEE. Trimming removed 0 bases from V and 2 bases from J; junction bases left unmatched: 2. The CDR3 covers 16 residues. CDR3 coding DNA: TGTGCCAGCAGCGTAGCCGGGACTAGCGGGGCCTACGAGCAGTACTTC. Amino acid sequence: CASSVAGTSGAYEQYF.

This clonotype was recorded a few times. This CDR3 is CASSVRELVSEQFF. The CDR3 DNA reads TGTGCCAGCAGTGTACGGGAGCTCGTTAGTGAGCAGTTCTTC. V is TRBV2 and J is TRBJ2-1, with a possible D match to TRBD2 (6 bases). The CDR3 is 14 residues long. The germline V gene has CDR1 SNHLY and CDR2 FYNNEI. V was trimmed by 4 bases and J by 9 bases, leaving 16 bases between them.